This TCR beta chain was sequenced in a study of chemoradiotherapy in HPV16-positive cancers. This CDR3 comprises 14 residues. Trimming cost V 0 bases and J 8 bases, with 12 bases left between them. Germline V gene sequence: CDR1 SGHRS, CDR2 YFSETQ. Profiled with immunoSEQ multiplex PCR; TCRdb holds only in-frame clones, not every one. The top ten clones hold over 3% of a sample with under 40,000 clones, 70% to 90% of them seen once. This chain links TRBV5-1 with TRBJ2-1, with D possibly TRBD2 on 6 matching bases. This clonotype was sampled from a human donor with HPV-associated anogenital cancer. This specimen consisted of blood, obtained from a patient who underwent chemoradiotherapy. CDR3 protein: CASSLASLADEQFF. CDR3 nucleotide sequence: TGCGCCAGCAGCTTGGCCTCACTAGCCGATGAGCAGTTCTTC.